This TCR beta chain appears in the sequencing data of a study of T cells expressing NK-cell markers. Broader study findings: The study found dominant NKG2C+ clonotypes at about 1.0-7.5% of CD8+ T cells in about six donors.

In the case of this clonotype: Its specificity is unknown.

TCRdb reanalyzed the 5' RACE reads, giving one entry per CDR3 protein sequence and no DNA. Listed are 400,000 or so distinct CDR3 sequences; around 11% falls within the top ten. The CDR3 loop spans 15 amino acids. Germline V gene lookup returns CDR1 DFQATT and CDR2 SNEGSKA (reference sequence). This chain joins TRBV20-1 and TRBJ2-7; TCRdb gives TRBD1 as the D gene, but with no DNA this cannot be confirmed. The sample comprised blood T cells: a sorted CD56 or NKG2C T cell subset, CD4+ or CD8+ T cells, or bulk PBMC T cells (not recorded which). This TCR came from a woman aged 45 to 65 in good health. The CDR3 protein is CSARDRVGPTYEQYF.